This T cell receptor (beta chain) comes out of a study of identical twins. Overall study findings and caveats: The analysis was cross-sectional rather than longitudinal within donors. Beta out-of-frame twin sharing showed a weaker excess.

On this clonotype: Its matching antigen is unknown.

CDR3 length equals 12 residues. V lost 5 bases and J 5 bases, leaving 9 bases between the germline ends. Germline lookup yields CDR1 KGHDR and CDR2 SFDVKD. A universal primer site was incorporated via template switching, and the cDNA contained unique molecular identifiers. TCRdb ran MiXCR on the 5' RACE reads and lists one entry per CDR3 protein. This sample has fewer than 250,000 distinct CDR3 sequences, with about 7.5% found just once. The same sample was also studied in work on yellow fever vaccine responses in identical twins.

This sequence was found in a woman between 18 and 29 years old in good health. This rearrangement joins TRBV24-1 to TRBJ2-7; D ambiguous. Sample: memory (CD45RO+) T cells sorted from blood. The DNA of the CDR3 is TGTGCCACCAGTGGGGCGTTTCACGAGCAGTACTTC. Its translation: CATSGAFHEQYF.